This T cell receptor (beta chain) was documented in a study of tumor-infiltrating lymphocytes in oesophageal squamous cell carcinoma. The CDR3 contains 14 residues. V was clipped by 1 base and J by 3 bases, with 8 bases between them. Germline CDR1 SGHTA, CDR2 FQGNSA. This clonotype was recorded a few times. TCRdb re-analysed the PCR reads in MiXCR, keeping a single row per CDR3 protein. Of under 20,000 distinct CDR3 sequences in the sample, around 43% are singletons; the top ten hold about 14%. This TCR was recovered from a male donor with esophageal squamous cell carcinoma. V and J are TRBV7-2 and TRBJ2-3; the D is unclear. Material: normal esophageal tissue next to the tumor. This chain's CDR3 is CASSLEAVTDTQYF. The CDR3 coding sequence is TGTGCCAGCAGCTTAGAGGCTGTGACAGATACGCAGTATTTT.